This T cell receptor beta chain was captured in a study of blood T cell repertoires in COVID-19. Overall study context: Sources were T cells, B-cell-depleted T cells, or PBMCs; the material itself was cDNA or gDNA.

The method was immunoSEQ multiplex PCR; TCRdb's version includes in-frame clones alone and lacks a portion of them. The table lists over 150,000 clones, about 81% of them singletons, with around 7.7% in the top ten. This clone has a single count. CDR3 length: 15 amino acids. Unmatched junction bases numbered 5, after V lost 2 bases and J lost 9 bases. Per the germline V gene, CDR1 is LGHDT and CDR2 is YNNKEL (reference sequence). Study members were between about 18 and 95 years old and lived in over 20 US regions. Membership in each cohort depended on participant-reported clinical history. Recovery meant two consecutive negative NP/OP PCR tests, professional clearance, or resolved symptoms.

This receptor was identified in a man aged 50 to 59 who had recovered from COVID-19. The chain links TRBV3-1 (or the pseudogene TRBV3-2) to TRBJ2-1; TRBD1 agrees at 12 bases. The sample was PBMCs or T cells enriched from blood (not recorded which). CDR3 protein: CASSQSGTGGFEQFF. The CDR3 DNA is TGTGCCAGCAGCCAATCAGGGACAGGGGGCTTTGAGCAGTTCTTC.